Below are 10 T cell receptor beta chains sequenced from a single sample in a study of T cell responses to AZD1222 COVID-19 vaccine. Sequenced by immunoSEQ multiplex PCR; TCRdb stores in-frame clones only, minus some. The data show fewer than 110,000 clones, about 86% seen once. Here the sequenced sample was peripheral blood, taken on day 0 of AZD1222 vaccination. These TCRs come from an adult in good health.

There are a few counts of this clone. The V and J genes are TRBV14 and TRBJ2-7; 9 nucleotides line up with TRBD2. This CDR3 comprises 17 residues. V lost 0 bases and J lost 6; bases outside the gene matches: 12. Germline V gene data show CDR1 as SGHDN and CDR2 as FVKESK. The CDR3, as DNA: TGTGCCAGCAGCCAAGACCGGGGTAGCGGGAGTCTTGGCGAGCAGTACTTC. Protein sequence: CASSQDRGSGSLGEQYF.

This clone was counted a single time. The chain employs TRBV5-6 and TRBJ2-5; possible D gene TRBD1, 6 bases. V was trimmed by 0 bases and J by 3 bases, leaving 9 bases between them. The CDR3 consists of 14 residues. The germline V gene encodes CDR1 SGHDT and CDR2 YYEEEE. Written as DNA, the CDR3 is TGTGCCAGCAGCTTGGACAGGGCCGAAGAGACCCAGTACTTC. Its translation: CASSLDRAEETQYF.

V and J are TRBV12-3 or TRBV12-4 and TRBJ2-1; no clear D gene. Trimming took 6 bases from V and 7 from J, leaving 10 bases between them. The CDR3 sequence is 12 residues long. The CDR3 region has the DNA TGTGCCAGCAGCAATTCCAGAAATGAGCAGTTCTTC. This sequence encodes CASSNSRNEQFF.

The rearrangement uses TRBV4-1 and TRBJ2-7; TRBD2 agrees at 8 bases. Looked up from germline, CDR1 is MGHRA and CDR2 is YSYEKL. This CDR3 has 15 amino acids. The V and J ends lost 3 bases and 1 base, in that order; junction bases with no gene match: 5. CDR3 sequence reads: CASSHDSGESYEQYF. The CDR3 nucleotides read TGCGCCAGCAGCCATGATAGCGGGGAATCCTACGAGCAGTACTTC.

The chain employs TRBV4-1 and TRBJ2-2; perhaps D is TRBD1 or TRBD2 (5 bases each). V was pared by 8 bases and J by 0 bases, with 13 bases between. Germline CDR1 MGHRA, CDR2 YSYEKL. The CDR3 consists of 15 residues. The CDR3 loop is CASAIMGPNTGELFF. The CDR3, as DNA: TGCGCCAGCGCGATAATGGGACCGAACACCGGGGAGCTGTTTTTT.

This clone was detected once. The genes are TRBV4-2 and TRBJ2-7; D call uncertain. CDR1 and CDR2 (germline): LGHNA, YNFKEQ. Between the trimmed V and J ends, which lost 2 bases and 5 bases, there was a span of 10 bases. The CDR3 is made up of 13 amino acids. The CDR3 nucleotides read TGTGCCAGCAGCCAAAATCGAGTGGACGAGCAGTACTTC. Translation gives CASSQNRVDEQYF.

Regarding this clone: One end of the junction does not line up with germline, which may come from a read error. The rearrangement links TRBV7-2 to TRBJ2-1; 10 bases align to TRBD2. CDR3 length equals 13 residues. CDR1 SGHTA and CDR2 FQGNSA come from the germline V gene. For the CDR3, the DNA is TGTGCCAGCAGCCTAGCGGGAGACATTGAGCAGTTCTTC. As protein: CASSLAGDIEQFF.

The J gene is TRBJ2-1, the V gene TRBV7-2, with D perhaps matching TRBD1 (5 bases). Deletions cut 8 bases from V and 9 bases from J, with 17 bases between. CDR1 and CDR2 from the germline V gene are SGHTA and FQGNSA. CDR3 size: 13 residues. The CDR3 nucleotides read TGTGCCAGCGGCTACTTTCAGGGAAGTGAGCAGTTCTTC. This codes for CASGYFQGSEQFF.

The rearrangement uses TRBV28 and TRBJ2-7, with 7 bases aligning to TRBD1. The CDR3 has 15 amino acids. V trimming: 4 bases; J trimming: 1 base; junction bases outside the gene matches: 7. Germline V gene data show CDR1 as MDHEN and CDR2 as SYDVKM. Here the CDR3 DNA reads TGTGCCAGCAGTTGGGACAGCGCCCTATCCTACGAGCAGTACTTC. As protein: CASSWDSALSYEQYF.

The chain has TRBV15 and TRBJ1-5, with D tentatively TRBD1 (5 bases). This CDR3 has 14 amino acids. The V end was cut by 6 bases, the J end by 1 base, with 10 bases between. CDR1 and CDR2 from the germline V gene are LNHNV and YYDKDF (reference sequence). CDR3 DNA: TGTGCCACCAGTCCGGGACTAAGCAATCAGCCCCAGCATTTT. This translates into CATSPGLSNQPQHF.